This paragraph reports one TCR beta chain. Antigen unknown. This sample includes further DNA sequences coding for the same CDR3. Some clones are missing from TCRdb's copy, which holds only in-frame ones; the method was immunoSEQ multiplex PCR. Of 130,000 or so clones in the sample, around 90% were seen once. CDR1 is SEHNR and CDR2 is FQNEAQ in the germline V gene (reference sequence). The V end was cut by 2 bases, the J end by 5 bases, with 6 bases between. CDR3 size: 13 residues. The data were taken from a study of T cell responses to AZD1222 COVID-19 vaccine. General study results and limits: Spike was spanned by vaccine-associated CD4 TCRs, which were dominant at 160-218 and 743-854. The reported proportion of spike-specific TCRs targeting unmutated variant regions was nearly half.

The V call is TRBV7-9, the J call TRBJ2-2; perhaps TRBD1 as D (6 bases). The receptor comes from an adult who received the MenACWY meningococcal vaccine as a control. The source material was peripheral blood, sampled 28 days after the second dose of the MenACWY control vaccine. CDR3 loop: CASSLQGTGELFF. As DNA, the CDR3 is TGTGCCAGCAGCTTACAGGGGACCGGGGAGCTGTTTTTT.